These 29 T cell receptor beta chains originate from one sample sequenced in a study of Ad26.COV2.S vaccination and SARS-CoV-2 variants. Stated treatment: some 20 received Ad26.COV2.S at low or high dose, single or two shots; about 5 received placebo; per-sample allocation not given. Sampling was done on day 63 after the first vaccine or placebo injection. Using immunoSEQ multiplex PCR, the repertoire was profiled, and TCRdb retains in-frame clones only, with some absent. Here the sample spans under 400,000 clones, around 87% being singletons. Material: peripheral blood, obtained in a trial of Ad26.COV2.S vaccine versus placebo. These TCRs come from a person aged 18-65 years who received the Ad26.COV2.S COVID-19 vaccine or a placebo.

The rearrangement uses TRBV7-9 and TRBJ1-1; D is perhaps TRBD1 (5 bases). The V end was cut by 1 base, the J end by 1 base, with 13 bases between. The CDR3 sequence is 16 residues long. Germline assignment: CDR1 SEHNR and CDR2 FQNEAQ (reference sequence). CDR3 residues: CASSLGPGTGNTEAFF. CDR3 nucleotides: TGTGCCAGCAGCTTAGGCCCGGGGACGGGGAACACTGAAGCTTTCTTT.

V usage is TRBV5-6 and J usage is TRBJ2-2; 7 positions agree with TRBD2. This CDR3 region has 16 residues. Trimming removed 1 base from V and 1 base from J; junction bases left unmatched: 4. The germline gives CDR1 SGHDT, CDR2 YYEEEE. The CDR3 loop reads CASSLSPSGNTGELFF. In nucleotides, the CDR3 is TGTGCCAGCAGCTTGTCCCCTAGCGGGAACACCGGGGAGCTGTTTTTT.

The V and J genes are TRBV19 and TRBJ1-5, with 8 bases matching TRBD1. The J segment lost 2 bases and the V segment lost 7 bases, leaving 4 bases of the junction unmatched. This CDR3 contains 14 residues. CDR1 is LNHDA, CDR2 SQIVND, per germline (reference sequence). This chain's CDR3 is CASTGQGGNQPQHF. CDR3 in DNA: TGTGCCAGTACTGGACAGGGAGGCAATCAGCCCCAGCATTTT. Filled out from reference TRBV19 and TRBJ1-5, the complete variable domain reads DGGITQSPKYLFRKEGQNVTLSCEQNLNHDAMYWYRQDPGQGLRLIYYSQIVNDFQKGDIAEGYSVSREKKESFPLTVTSAQKNPTAFYLCASTGQGGNQPQHFGDGTRLSIL.

For the CDR3, the DNA is TGTGCCACCAGCAGAGTCGGCGGTGGAAACACCATATATTTT. Translated: CATSRVGGGNTIYF. The chain uses TRBV15 and TRBJ1-3; D is ambiguous. V lost 1 base, J lost 3 bases, and 7 bases lay in between. The CDR3 totals 14 residues. The germline CDR1 and CDR2 sequences are LNHNV and YYDKDF (reference sequence).

The CDR3 DNA is TGTGCCAGCAGCGCACGACAGGGTGTCACAGATACGCAGTATTTT. It codes for CASSARQGVTDTQYF. The rearrangement joins TRBV7-6 to TRBJ2-3; 7 nucleotides align to TRBD1. This CDR3 spans 15 amino acids. After removal of 5 bases from V and 2 bases from J, the junction contained 7 bases not matched to a gene. The germline V gene has CDR1 SGHVS and CDR2 FNYEAQ.

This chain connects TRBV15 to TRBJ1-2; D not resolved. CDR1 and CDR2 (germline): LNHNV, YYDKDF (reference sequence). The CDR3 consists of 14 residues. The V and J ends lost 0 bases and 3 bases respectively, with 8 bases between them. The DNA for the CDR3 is TGTGCCACCAGCAGAGACGGAGGGTACTATGGCTACACCTTC. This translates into CATSRDGGYYGYTF.

CDR3 loop: CASSQGPAGLAGDTGELFF. For the CDR3, the DNA is TGTGCCAGCAGCCAAGGTCCTGCGGGACTAGCGGGGGACACCGGGGAGCTGTTTTTT. The rearrangement uses TRBV3-1 (or the pseudogene TRBV3-2) and TRBJ2-2, with 14 positions matching TRBD2. The CDR3 sequence is 19 residues long. V dropped 1 base and J dropped 3; count of bases not matched to a gene: 7. From germline, CDR1 is LGHDT and CDR2 YNNKEL (reference sequence).

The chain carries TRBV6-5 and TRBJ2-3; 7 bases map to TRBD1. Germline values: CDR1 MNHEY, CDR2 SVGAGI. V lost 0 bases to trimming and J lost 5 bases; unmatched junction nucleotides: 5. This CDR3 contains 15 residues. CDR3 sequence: CASSYSRGRGDTQYF. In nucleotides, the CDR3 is TGTGCCAGCAGTTACTCAAGGGGGCGAGGAGATACGCAGTATTTT.

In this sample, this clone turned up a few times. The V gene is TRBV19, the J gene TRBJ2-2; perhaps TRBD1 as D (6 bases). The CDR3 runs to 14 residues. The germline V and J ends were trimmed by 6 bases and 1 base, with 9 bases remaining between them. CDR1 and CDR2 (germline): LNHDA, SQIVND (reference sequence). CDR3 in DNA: TGTGCCAGTAGCCCGGGACAGAACACCGGGGAGCTGTTTTTT. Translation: CASSPGQNTGELFF. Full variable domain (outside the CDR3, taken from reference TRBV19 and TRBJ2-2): DGGITQSPKYLFRKEGQNVTLSCEQNLNHDAMYWYRQDPGQGLRLIYYSQIVNDFQKGDIAEGYSVSREKKESFPLTVTSAQKNPTAFYLCASSPGQNTGELFFGEGSRLTVL.

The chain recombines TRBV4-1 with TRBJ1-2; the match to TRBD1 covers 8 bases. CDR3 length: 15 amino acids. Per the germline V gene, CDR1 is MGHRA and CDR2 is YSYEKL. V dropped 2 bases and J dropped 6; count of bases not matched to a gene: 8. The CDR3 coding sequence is TGCGCCAGCAGCCAAATGGACAGGGAGATTCATGGCTACACCTTC. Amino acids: CASSQMDREIHGYTF.

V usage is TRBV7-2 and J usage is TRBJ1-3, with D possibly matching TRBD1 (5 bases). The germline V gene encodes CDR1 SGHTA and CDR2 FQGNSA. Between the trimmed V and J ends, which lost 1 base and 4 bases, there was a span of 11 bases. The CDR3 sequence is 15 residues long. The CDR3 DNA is TGTGCCAGCAGCTTAGTCTGGGGCGCCGGAAACACCATATATTTT. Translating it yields CASSLVWGAGNTIYF.

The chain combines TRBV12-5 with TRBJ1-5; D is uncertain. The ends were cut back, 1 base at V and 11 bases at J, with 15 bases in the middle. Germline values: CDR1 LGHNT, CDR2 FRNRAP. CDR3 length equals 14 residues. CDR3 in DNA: TGTGCTAGTGGTTTGGGCAGGCCCGCCGGGACCCAGCATTTT. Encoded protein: CASGLGRPAGTQHF.

CDR3 bases: TGTGCCAGCAGCAAAGAAAGGGACGACCCGGGACAGGGAAGAGAGTGGGGCTACACCTTC. Its translation: CASSKERDDPGQGREWGYTF. V is TRBV21-1 and J is TRBJ1-2; whether TRBD1, the table's D call, matches the DNA was not checked. TRBV21-1 is tagged as a pseudogene. CDR3 length: 20 amino acids.

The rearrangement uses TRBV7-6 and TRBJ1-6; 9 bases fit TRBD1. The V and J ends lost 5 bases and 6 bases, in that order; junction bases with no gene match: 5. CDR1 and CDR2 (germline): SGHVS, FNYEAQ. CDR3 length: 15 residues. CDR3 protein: CASSRTGGFNSPLHF. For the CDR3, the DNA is TGTGCCAGCAGCCGTACAGGGGGCTTTAATTCACCCCTCCACTTT.

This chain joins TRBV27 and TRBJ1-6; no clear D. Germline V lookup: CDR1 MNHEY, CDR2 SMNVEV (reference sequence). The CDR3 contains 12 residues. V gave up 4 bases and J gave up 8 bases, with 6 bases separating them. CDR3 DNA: TGTGCCAGCAGTTATGGTTATTCACCCCTCCACTTT. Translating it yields CASSYGYSPLHF.

As DNA, the CDR3 is TGTGCCACTAAGGGGACTACCTGGGGCACAGATACGCAGTATTTT. Its protein is CATKGTTWGTDTQYF. The chain carries TRBV2 and TRBJ2-3, with 7 bases that match TRBD2. Germline CDR1 is SNHLY and CDR2 is FYNNEI. The junction had 11 bases not matched to a gene; V was cut back by 10 bases and J by 1 base. CDR3 length: 15 amino acids.

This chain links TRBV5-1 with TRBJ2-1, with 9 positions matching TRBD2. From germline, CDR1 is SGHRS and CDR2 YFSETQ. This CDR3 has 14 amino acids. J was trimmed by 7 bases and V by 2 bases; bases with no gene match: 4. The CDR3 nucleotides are TGCGCCAGCAGCTTAGGGACTAGCCCTAATGAGCAGTTCTTC. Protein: CASSLGTSPNEQFF.

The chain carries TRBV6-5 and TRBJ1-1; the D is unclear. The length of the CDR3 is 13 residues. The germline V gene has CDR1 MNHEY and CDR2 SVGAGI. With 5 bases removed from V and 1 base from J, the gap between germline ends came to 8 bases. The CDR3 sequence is CASSPQQNTEAFF. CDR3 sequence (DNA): TGTGCCAGCAGTCCCCAGCAGAACACTGAAGCTTTCTTT.

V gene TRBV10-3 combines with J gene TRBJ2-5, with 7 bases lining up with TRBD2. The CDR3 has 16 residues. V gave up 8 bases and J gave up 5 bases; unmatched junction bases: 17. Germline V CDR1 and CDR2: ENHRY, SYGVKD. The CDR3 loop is CAIGGEERGSRETQYF. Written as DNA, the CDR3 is TGTGCCATCGGGGGGGAAGAGCGGGGAAGTCGGGAGACCCAGTACTTC.

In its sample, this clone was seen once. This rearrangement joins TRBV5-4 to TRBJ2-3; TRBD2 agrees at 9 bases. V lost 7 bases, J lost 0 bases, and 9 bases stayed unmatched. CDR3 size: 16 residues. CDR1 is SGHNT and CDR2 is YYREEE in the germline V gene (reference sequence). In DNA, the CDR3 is TGTGCCAGCCGAGTTAGCGGGGGACTCAGCACAGATACGCAGTATTTT. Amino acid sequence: CASRVSGGLSTDTQYF.

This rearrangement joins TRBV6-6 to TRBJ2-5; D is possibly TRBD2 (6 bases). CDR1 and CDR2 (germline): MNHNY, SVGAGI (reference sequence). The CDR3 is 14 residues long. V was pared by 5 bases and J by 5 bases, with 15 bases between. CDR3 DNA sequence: TGTGCCAGCAGTCGCGCCGGGGGTTTGGAGACCCAGTACTTC. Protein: CASSRAGGLETQYF.

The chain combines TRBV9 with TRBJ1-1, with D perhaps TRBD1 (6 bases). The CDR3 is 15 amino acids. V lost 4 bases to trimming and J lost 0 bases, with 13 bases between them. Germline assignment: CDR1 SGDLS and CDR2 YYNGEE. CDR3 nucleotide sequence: TGTGCCAGCAGCCCCCGAGGGACACTGAACACTGAAGCTTTCTTT. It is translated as CASSPRGTLNTEAFF.

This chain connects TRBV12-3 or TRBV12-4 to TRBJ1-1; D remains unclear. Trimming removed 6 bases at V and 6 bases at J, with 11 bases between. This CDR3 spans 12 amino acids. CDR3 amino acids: CASSRTVPEAFF. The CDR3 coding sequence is TGTGCCAGCAGCCGAACGGTACCTGAAGCTTTCTTT.

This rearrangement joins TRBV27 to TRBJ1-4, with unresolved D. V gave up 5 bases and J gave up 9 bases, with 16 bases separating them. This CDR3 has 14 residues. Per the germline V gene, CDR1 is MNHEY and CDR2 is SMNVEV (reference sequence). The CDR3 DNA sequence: TGTGCCAGCAGTCTCTCCGCGGCAGCGCAAAAACTGTTTTTT. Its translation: CASSLSAAAQKLFF.

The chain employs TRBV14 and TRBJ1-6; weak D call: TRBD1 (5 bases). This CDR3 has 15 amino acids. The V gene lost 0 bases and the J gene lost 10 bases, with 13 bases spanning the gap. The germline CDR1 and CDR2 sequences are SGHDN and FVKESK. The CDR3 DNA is TGTGCCAGCAGCCAAGATCTTGGCGGACACTCACCCCTCCACTTT. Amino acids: CASSQDLGGHSPLHF.

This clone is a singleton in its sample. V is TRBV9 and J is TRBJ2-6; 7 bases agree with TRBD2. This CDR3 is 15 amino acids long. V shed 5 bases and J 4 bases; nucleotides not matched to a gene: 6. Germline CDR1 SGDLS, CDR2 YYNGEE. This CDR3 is CASSLRGDGANVLTF. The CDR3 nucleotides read TGTGCCAGCAGTCTTCGGGGGGACGGGGCCAACGTCCTGACTTTC.

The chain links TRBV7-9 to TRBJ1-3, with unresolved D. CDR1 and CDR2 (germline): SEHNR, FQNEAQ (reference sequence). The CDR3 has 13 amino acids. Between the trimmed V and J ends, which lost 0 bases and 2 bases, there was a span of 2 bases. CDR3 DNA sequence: TGTGCCAGCAGCTTAGCAGCTGGAAACACCATATATTTT. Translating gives CASSLAAGNTIYF.

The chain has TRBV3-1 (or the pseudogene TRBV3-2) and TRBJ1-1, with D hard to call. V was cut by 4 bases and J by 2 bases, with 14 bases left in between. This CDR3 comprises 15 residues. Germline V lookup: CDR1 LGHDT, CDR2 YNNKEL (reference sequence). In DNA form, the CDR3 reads TGTGCCAGCAGCCCCTTAGCACAGAAAAACACTGAAGCTTTCTTT. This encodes CASSPLAQKNTEAFF.

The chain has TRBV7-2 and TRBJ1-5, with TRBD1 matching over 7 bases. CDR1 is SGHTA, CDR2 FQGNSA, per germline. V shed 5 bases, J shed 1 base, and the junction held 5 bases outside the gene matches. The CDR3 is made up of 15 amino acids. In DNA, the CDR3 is TGTGCCAGCAGCAGACAGGGAGGAAGCAATCAGCCCCAGCATTTT. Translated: CASSRQGGSNQPQHF.